The subject of this entry is one TCR beta chain. Its specificity is not known. Original analysis: Filtering differed, since immunoSEQ gave only junction sequences and no quality scores. Clones were sequenced by immunoSEQ multiplex PCR, and TCRdb holds only the in-frame ones, with some missing. From that table come the V and J calls and clone size; the DNA was used to work out D and trimming. The table records around 2.5 million clones, roughly 93% of them present only once. These data come from a study of shared clonotypes between healthy human individuals. Study outcomes and limitations: The study's rarefaction showed incomplete sorted-subset sequencing despite large depth. Few donors limited the genetic and exposure-history diversity represented.

CDR3 length: 15 residues. CDR1 SGHRS and CDR2 YFSETQ come from the germline V gene. The germline V and J ends were trimmed by 0 bases and 3 bases, with 12 bases remaining between them. Participating donors were healthy, HIV-negative adults free of recent acute infections or vaccinations. The sample was naive CD4+ T cells from PBMCs. The subset was: CD45RA+ positively selected. The receptor was derived from a man in his late teens or twenties in good health. Some clones in this sample may be carry-over from other donors' samples. The gene calls are TRBV5-1 and TRBJ2-5; TRBD1 is a possible D gene (6 bases). Here the CDR3 reads CASSLETGDEETQYF. The CDR3 nucleotides read TGCGCCAGCAGCTTGGAGACAGGAGATGAAGAGACCCAGTACTTC. Based on the CDR3 plus reference TRBV5-1 and TRBJ2-5, the full variable domain is KAGVTQTPRYLIKTRGQQVTLSCSPISGHRSVSWYQQTPGQGLQFLFEYFSETQRNKGNFPGRFSGRQFSNSRSEMNVSTLELGDSALYLCASSLETGDEETQYFGPGTRLLVL.